The 12 T cell receptor beta chains listed next were all sequenced from one sample in a study of CD8+ T cells in alopecia areata. Reverse transcription of extracted RNA yielded cDNA, which provided the sequencing template. Sequencing used immunoSEQ multiplex PCR; TCRdb keeps in-frame clones, though not all of them. Singletons are absent from the sample, which has more than 90,000 clones. Sequencing was done on a sample of lesional skin. The receptors here all came from a C3H/HeJ mouse with alopecia areata. The MHC haplotype of this mouse line is H2-k.

This clone showed up just a few times. Genes here carry mouse names. The read halts 4 residues ahead of the CDR3 end, with the missing end drawn from the germline J gene. This chain uses TRBV13-3 with TRBJ2-3; TRBD1 matches at 7 bases. Trimming removed 4 bases from V and 0 bases from J; junction bases left unmatched: 8. CDR3 size: 16 residues. CDR1 and CDR2 from the germline V gene are NNHDY and SYVADS. The CDR3 protein is CASSPPGQTSAETLYF. Partial CDR3 DNA: TGTGCCAGCAGTCCTCCGGGACAGACTAGTGCAGAA.

This clone appeared a few times. Gene names follow the mouse nomenclature. The read ends 4 residues early relative to the CDR3; the germline J gene fills the gap. The V and J genes are TRBV1 and TRBJ1-2, with TRBD1 identical over 9 bases. The V gene's germline CDR1 is NSQYPW and CDR2 LRSPGD (reference sequence). The CDR3 runs to 13 residues. The CDR3 spells CTCSVGTGYDYTF. CDR3 DNA (partial): TGCACCTGCAGTGTGGGGACAGGGTAC.

In its sample, this clone was seen a few times. Germline and genes here are mouse. The missing CDR3 end, 4 residues past where the read stops, is filled in from the germline J gene. J is TRBJ2-5 and V is TRBV13-3; TRBD2 agrees at 10 bases. Germline CDR1 and CDR2: NNHDY and SYVADS. The CDR3 loop spans 16 amino acids. J gave up 0 bases and V 5 bases, and 6 bases lay outside the gene matches. The CDR3 protein is CASSSGLGENQDTQYF. The sequenced part of the CDR3 DNA is TGTGCCAGCAGCTCCGGACTGGGGGAGAACCAAGAC.

A word on this clone: Genes and germline come from the mouse. The read finishes 4 residues shy of the CDR3 end, and the germline J gene is used to complete it. The chain uses TRBV1 and TRBJ2-1, with 11 bases fitting TRBD1. Germline CDR1 is NSQYPW and CDR2 is LRSPGD (reference sequence). This CDR3 region has 16 residues. Unmatched junction bases numbered 2, after V lost 3 bases and J lost 1 base. The covered CDR3 bases are TGCACCTGCAGTGCGGGACAGGGGGGAAACTATGCT. It specifies CTCSAGQGGNYA. The whole CDR3 reads CTCSAGQGGNYAEQFF.

This clone was picked up a small number of times. The genes are named according to mouse. Read sequence stops 4 residues before the CDR3 end, and the germline J gene provides the missing end. This sequence joins TRBV13-1 and TRBJ1-4; D might be TRBD1 (5 bases). Per the germline V gene, CDR1 is NSHNY and CDR2 is SYGAGN. The length of the CDR3 is 14 residues. Trimming stripped 3 bases from V and 4 bases from J, with 10 bases between. This CDR3 is CASSGQGDNERLFF. CDR3 bases read: TGTGCCAGCAGTGGACAAGGGGACAACGAA.

Only a few counts were recorded for this clone. Mouse gene names and germline throughout. The CDR3 end is not reached by the read, which stops 4 residues before it; the germline J gene fills it in. The V gene is TRBV19, the J gene TRBJ2-7; 11 bases align to TRBD2. Unmatched junction bases numbered 2, after V lost 3 bases and J lost 0 bases. CDR3 length: 15 residues. Germline CDR1 FNHDT, CDR2 SITEND (reference sequence). The CDR3 bases that were read are TGTGCCAGCAGTACAGGACTGGGGGGCTCCTAT. This sequence encodes CASSTGLGGSY. The complete CDR3 reads CASSTGLGGSYEQYF.

This clone was counted between two and nine times. At residue 13, the TCRdb protein and translated DNA are inconsistent; the protein given comes from the DNA. Genes and germline come from the mouse. The read ends 3 residues before the CDR3 terminus; that terminus is restored from the germline J gene. V and J are TRBV1 and TRBJ1-3; 9 bases match TRBD1. This CDR3 comprises 16 residues. CDR1 and CDR2 (germline): NSQYPW, LRSPGD (reference sequence). Unmatched junction bases numbered 7, after V lost 0 bases and J lost 7 bases. The chain's CDR3 is CTCSAEAGTGRNTLYF. The CDR3 bases that were read are TGCACCTGCAGTGCAGAAGCGGGGACAGGGAGGAATACG.

This clone was seen only a few times. These gene names are mouse names. The read terminates 4 residues ahead of where the CDR3 ends, so the germline J gene completes it. The V call is TRBV16, the J call TRBJ1-2; 10 bases match TRBD1. The CDR3 totals 14 residues. Trimming cost V 4 bases and J 2 bases; bases outside gene matches: 1. Germline V gene data show CDR1 as SGHSA and CDR2 as FRNQAP. The CDR3 here is CASSSTGGNSDYTF. CDR3 bases read: TGTGCAAGCAGCTCGACAGGGGGCAACTCC.

In this sample, this clone turned up a few times. The gene names here belong to mouse. Read sequence stops 4 residues before the CDR3 end, and the germline J gene provides the missing end. V usage is TRBV19 and J usage is TRBJ2-1; perhaps TRBD1 as D (6 bases). From germline, CDR1 is FNHDT and CDR2 SITEND (reference sequence). The CDR3 has 14 residues. V lost 5 bases and J lost 3, with 12 bases in between. The CDR3 sequence is CASSHQGTYAEQFF. Partial CDR3 DNA: TGTGCCAGCAGCCATCAGGGGACCTATGCT.

Comment on this clone: Germline and genes: mouse. The CDR3 extends 4 residues past the end of the read, so its final part is completed from the germline J gene. This chain uses TRBV14 with TRBJ2-5; 9 positions match TRBD2. The CDR3 consists of 14 residues. Germline V gene lookup returns CDR1 SGHDT and CDR2 FRDEAV. The CDR3 DNA, read in part, is TGTGCCAGCAGTCCCCGGGACTGGGAAGAC. Translating gives CASSPRDWED. The CDR3 in full is CASSPRDWEDTQYF.

Remarks on this clone: The gene names given are mouse names. The read falls 4 residues short of the CDR3 end, and the missing part is taken from the germline J gene. The chain recombines TRBV13-1 with TRBJ2-7, with D possibly TRBD1 on 5 matching bases. The CDR3 totals 13 residues. The germline V gene has CDR1 NSHNY and CDR2 SYGAGN. This chain's CDR3 is CASSDAPRDEQYF. Incomplete CDR3 DNA: TGTGCCAGCAGTGATGCACCCAGGGAT.

Details on this clone: Each gene name is a mouse one. The sequenced CDR3 bases are TGTGCCAGCAGTGAAGACTGGAATTAT. It is translated as CASSEDWNY. The whole CDR3 protein is CASSEDWNYEQYF. V is TRBV13-3 and J is TRBJ2-7; D perhaps matches TRBD2 (6 bases). The CDR3 is cut off 4 residues early in the read; its end comes from the germline J gene. This CDR3 has 13 residues. From germline, CDR1 is NNHDY and CDR2 SYVADS.